This is a list of T cell receptor beta chains from one sample in a study of identical twins. One entry per CDR3 protein, called by TCRdb with MiXCR from the 5' RACE reads. Of a few hundred thousand distinct CDR3 sequences listed, roughly 15% are singletons. The sample was also reused in another study, on yellow fever vaccine responses in identical twins.

The sequenced sample consisted of CD4+ T cells sorted from blood. The receptors were gathered from a woman younger than 35 in good health. The CDR3 runs from the conserved cysteine through the conserved F or W. The D gene is left open where the match is weak. Rows may omit the clone size; those that give it use once, few, many or a size class.

D gene: NA
J gene: TRBJ1-6
V gene: TRBV16
clone size: many
CDR3 protein: CASSQEVRSPLHF
CDR3 DNA: TGTGCCAGCAGCCAAGAGGTACGGTCACCCCTCCACTTT

D gene: TRBD1
J gene: TRBJ2-5
V gene: TRBV2
clone size: few
CDR3 protein: CASRDRGTPQETQYF
CDR3 DNA: TGTGCCAGCAGGGACAGGGGGACTCCCCAAGAGACCCAGTACTTC

D gene: NA
J gene: TRBJ2-1
V gene: TRBV29-1
clone size: NA
CDR3 protein: CSVDRYYEQFF
CDR3 DNA: TGCAGCGTTGACAGGTACTATGAGCAGTTCTTC

D gene: TRBD2
J gene: TRBJ2-3
V gene: TRBV10-3
clone size: few
CDR3 protein: CAISAASGASTDTQYF
CDR3 DNA: TGTGCCATCAGTGCGGCTAGCGGGGCTAGCACAGATACGCAGTATTTT

D gene: NA
J gene: TRBJ2-1
V gene: TRBV20-1
clone size: few
CDR3 protein: CSARDRGEQFF
CDR3 DNA: TGCAGTGCTAGAGATCGGGGTGAGCAGTTCTTC

D gene: NA
J gene: TRBJ2-3
V gene: TRBV12-3/TRBV12-4
clone size: few
CDR3 protein: CASSRATDTQYF
CDR3 DNA: TGTGCCAGCAGTCGGGCCACAGATACGCAGTATTTT

D gene: NA
J gene: TRBJ1-2
V gene: TRBV5-1
clone size: many
CDR3 protein: CASSIGRSRDYGYTF
CDR3 DNA: TGCGCCAGCAGCATTGGACGGTCAAGGGACTATGGCTACACCTTC

D gene: NA
J gene: TRBJ2-3
V gene: TRBV10-1
clone size: NA
CDR3 protein: CASSESGVSTDTQYF
CDR3 DNA: TGCGCCAGCAGTGAATCAGGGGTTAGCACAGATACGCAGTATTTT

D gene: TRBD1
J gene: TRBJ1-2
V gene: TRBV29-1
clone size: NA
CDR3 protein: CSVEDQGADGYTF
CDR3 DNA: TGCAGCGTTGAAGACCAGGGGGCGGATGGCTACACCTTC

D gene: TRBD2
J gene: TRBJ2-1
V gene: TRBV12-3/TRBV12-4
clone size: many
CDR3 protein: CASSLSGLLNNEQFF
CDR3 DNA: TGTGCCAGCAGTTTATCGGGACTACTTAACAATGAGCAGTTCTTC

D gene: NA
J gene: TRBJ2-2
V gene: TRBV12-3/TRBV12-4
clone size: NA
CDR3 protein: CASSFGSPNTGELFF
CDR3 DNA: TGTGCCAGCAGTTTCGGTTCACCAAACACCGGGGAGCTGTTTTTT

D gene: NA
J gene: TRBJ1-6
V gene: TRBV20-1
clone size: NA
CDR3 protein: CSARVDSTANSPLHF
CDR3 DNA: TGCAGTGCTAGAGTCGACAGTACGGCGAATTCACCCCTCCACTTT

D gene: TRBD2
J gene: TRBJ2-2
V gene: TRBV11-2
clone size: few
CDR3 protein: CASSLMRTSGINTGELFF
CDR3 DNA: TGTGCCAGCAGCTTAATGAGGACTAGCGGAATTAACACCGGGGAGCTGTTTTTT

D gene: NA
J gene: TRBJ2-3
V gene: TRBV7-2
clone size: many
CDR3 protein: CASSANQDTQYF
CDR3 DNA: TGTGCCAGCAGCGCGAATCAGGATACGCAGTATTTT

D gene: NA
J gene: TRBJ1-1
V gene: TRBV11-2
clone size: NA
CDR3 protein: CASTKNTEAFF
CDR3 DNA: TGTGCCAGCACTAAAAACACTGAAGCTTTCTTT

D gene: TRBD1
J gene: TRBJ2-3
V gene: TRBV20-1
clone size: NA
CDR3 protein: CSVQQGVGDTQYF
CDR3 DNA: TGCAGTGTCCAACAGGGGGTCGGGGATACGCAGTATTTT

D gene: NA
J gene: TRBJ2-3
V gene: TRBV10-3
clone size: NA
CDR3 protein: CAISESGGYSTDTQYF
CDR3 DNA: TGTGCCATCAGTGAGTCCGGCGGGTACAGCACAGATACGCAGTATTTT

D gene: TRBD2
J gene: TRBJ2-1
V gene: TRBV9
clone size: NA
CDR3 protein: CASSVVRLAGPYEQFF
CDR3 DNA: TGTGCCAGCAGCGTAGTTAGGCTAGCGGGACCCTATGAGCAGTTCTTC

D gene: TRBD2
J gene: TRBJ2-2
V gene: TRBV11-3
clone size: NA
CDR3 protein: CASSPGGGDTGELFF
CDR3 DNA: TGTGCCAGCAGCCCGGGGGGAGGGGACACCGGGGAGCTGTTTTTT

D gene: NA
J gene: TRBJ2-5
V gene: TRBV3-1
clone size: few
CDR3 protein: CASSQDSTGQETQYF
CDR3 DNA: TGTGCCAGCAGCCAAGATTCGACAGGCCAAGAGACCCAGTACTTC

D gene: NA
J gene: TRBJ1-2
V gene: TRBV12-3/TRBV12-4
clone size: few
CDR3 protein: CASRATGIPYGYTF
CDR3 DNA: TGTGCCAGCAGGGCGACAGGAATCCCCTATGGCTACACCTTC

D gene: NA
J gene: TRBJ1-2
V gene: TRBV6-1
clone size: NA
CDR3 protein: CASSPASGLTDANYGYTF
CDR3 DNA: TGTGCCAGCAGCCCAGCGTCGGGACTAACCGACGCTAACTATGGCTACACCTTC

D gene: TRBD1
J gene: TRBJ2-2
V gene: TRBV20-1
clone size: NA
CDR3 protein: CSAAGTANTGELFF
CDR3 DNA: TGCAGTGCAGCCGGGACAGCGAACACCGGGGAGCTGTTTTTT

D gene: TRBD2
J gene: TRBJ2-7
V gene: TRBV5-1
clone size: NA
CDR3 protein: CASSLAVTSGSYEQYF
CDR3 DNA: TGCGCCAGCAGCTTGGCCGTAACTAGCGGGAGCTACGAGCAGTACTTC

D gene: NA
J gene: TRBJ2-7
V gene: TRBV12-3/TRBV12-4
clone size: few
CDR3 protein: CASSSRRQGGHEQYF
CDR3 DNA: TGTGCCAGCAGCTCTCGGCGGCAGGGAGGCCACGAGCAGTACTTC

D gene: NA
J gene: TRBJ1-5
V gene: TRBV10-3
clone size: NA
CDR3 protein: CAMKPPLPGDGQPQHF
CDR3 DNA: TGTGCCATGAAGCCTCCCCTCCCTGGGGATGGTCAGCCCCAGCATTTT

D gene: TRBD1
J gene: TRBJ2-7
V gene: TRBV5-1
clone size: many
CDR3 protein: CASSLGTGGTYEQYF
CDR3 DNA: TGCGCCAGCAGCCTGGGGACAGGGGGGACCTACGAGCAGTACTTC

D gene: TRBD1
J gene: TRBJ2-7
V gene: TRBV24-1
clone size: NA
CDR3 protein: CATSVGQGRGEQYF
CDR3 DNA: TGTGCCACCAGTGTAGGACAGGGAAGAGGCGAGCAGTACTTC

D gene: TRBD2
J gene: TRBJ2-7
V gene: TRBV20-1
clone size: many
CDR3 protein: CSARGLADAEQYF
CDR3 DNA: TGCAGTGCTAGGGGACTAGCGGACGCCGAGCAGTACTTC

D gene: NA
J gene: TRBJ2-7
V gene: TRBV12-3/TRBV12-4
clone size: NA
CDR3 protein: CASSFDRSPGAYEQYF
CDR3 DNA: TGTGCCAGCAGTTTCGATAGGTCCCCAGGGGCATACGAGCAGTACTTC

D gene: NA
J gene: TRBJ2-2
V gene: TRBV2
clone size: many
CDR3 protein: CASSDDTGELFF
CDR3 DNA: TGTGCCAGCAGTGATGACACCGGGGAGCTGTTTTTT

D gene: TRBD1
J gene: TRBJ1-2
V gene: TRBV12-3/TRBV12-4
clone size: many
CDR3 protein: CASSPGQPGYGYTF
CDR3 DNA: TGTGCCAGCAGTCCGGGACAGCCCGGCTATGGCTACACCTTC

D gene: NA
J gene: TRBJ2-1
V gene: TRBV3-1
clone size: few
CDR3 protein: CASSQDLTVNEQFF
CDR3 DNA: TGTGCCAGCAGCCAAGATCTTACCGTCAATGAGCAGTTCTTC

D gene: NA
J gene: TRBJ2-1
V gene: TRBV20-1
clone size: many
CDR3 protein: CSATSYNEQFF
CDR3 DNA: TGCAGTGCTACCTCCTACAATGAGCAGTTCTTC

D gene: TRBD1
J gene: TRBJ1-2
V gene: TRBV3-1
clone size: few
CDR3 protein: CASSSRGRYGYTF
CDR3 DNA: TGTGCCAGCAGCTCCAGGGGGAGGTATGGCTACACCTTC

D gene: NA
J gene: TRBJ1-5
V gene: TRBV5-1
clone size: many
CDR3 protein: CASSTRTERNGTQHF
CDR3 DNA: TGCGCCAGCAGCACCAGGACCGAACGGAACGGGACCCAGCATTTT

D gene: TRBD1
J gene: TRBJ2-1
V gene: TRBV20-1
clone size: NA
CDR3 protein: CSAAGTGFYNEQFF
CDR3 DNA: TGCAGTGCTGCCGGGACAGGCTTCTACAATGAGCAGTTCTTC

D gene: NA
J gene: TRBJ2-1
V gene: TRBV5-1
clone size: NA
CDR3 protein: CASSLGSMKFF
CDR3 DNA: TGCGCCAGCAGCTTGGGTTCCATGAAGTTCTTC

D gene: NA
J gene: TRBJ2-1
V gene: TRBV7-9
clone size: many
CDR3 protein: CASGLYNEQFF
CDR3 DNA: TGTGCCAGCGGCTTATACAATGAGCAGTTCTTC

D gene: TRBD2
J gene: TRBJ2-3
V gene: TRBV20-1
clone size: NA
CDR3 protein: CSASRATSVDTQYF
CDR3 DNA: TGCAGTGCTAGCAGAGCGACTAGCGTAGATACGCAGTATTTT

D gene: TRBD2
J gene: TRBJ2-1
V gene: TRBV5-1
clone size: NA
CDR3 protein: CASSLESGSVYNEQFF
CDR3 DNA: TGCGCCAGCAGCTTGGAAAGCGGGAGCGTCTACAATGAGCAGTTCTTC

D gene: NA
J gene: TRBJ1-1
V gene: TRBV7-8
clone size: many
CDR3 protein: CASRQGVGLDTEAFF
CDR3 DNA: TGTGCCAGCAGACAAGGTGTTGGGCTGGACACTGAAGCTTTCTTT

D gene: NA
J gene: TRBJ1-5
V gene: TRBV3-1
clone size: NA
CDR3 protein: CASSQDSAYQPQHF
CDR3 DNA: TGTGCCAGCAGCCAAGATAGCGCCTATCAGCCCCAGCATTTT

D gene: NA
J gene: TRBJ2-3
V gene: TRBV6-4
clone size: NA
CDR3 protein: CASSRGPLSTDTQYF
CDR3 DNA: TGTGCCAGCAGCAGGGGTCCCCTTAGCACAGATACGCAGTATTTT

D gene: NA
J gene: TRBJ2-5
V gene: TRBV11-2
clone size: NA
CDR3 protein: CASSLMFGGETQYF
CDR3 DNA: TGTGCCAGCAGCTTAATGTTTGGGGGAGAGACCCAGTACTTC

D gene: TRBD2
J gene: TRBJ2-3
V gene: TRBV10-3
clone size: NA
CDR3 protein: CAISKGLAGITDTQYF
CDR3 DNA: TGTGCCATCAGCAAGGGACTAGCGGGGATCACAGATACGCAGTATTTT

D gene: NA
J gene: TRBJ1-6
V gene: TRBV25-1
clone size: few
CDR3 protein: CASSDPGRGPYSPLHF
CDR3 DNA: TGTGCCAGCAGTGATCCGGGCCGGGGACCGTATTCACCCCTCCACTTT

D gene: NA
J gene: TRBJ2-4
V gene: TRBV28
clone size: NA
CDR3 protein: CASSQDTLNIQYF
CDR3 DNA: TGTGCCAGCAGTCAGGACACTTTAAACATTCAGTACTTC

D gene: NA
J gene: TRBJ2-7
V gene: TRBV6-2/TRBV6-3
clone size: few
CDR3 protein: CASSYLRAAPPEQYF
CDR3 DNA: TGTGCCAGCAGTTACTTACGGGCAGCGCCCCCGGAGCAGTACTTC

D gene: TRBD2
J gene: TRBJ2-7
V gene: TRBV2
clone size: NA
CDR3 protein: CASSRRPPSSGKFYEQYF
CDR3 DNA: TGTGCCAGCAGTCGCCGCCCTCCCTCTAGCGGGAAATTCTACGAGCAGTACTTC

D gene: TRBD2
J gene: TRBJ2-7
V gene: TRBV29-1
clone size: NA
CDR3 protein: CSATSGPYEQYF
CDR3 DNA: TGCAGCGCAACTAGCGGACCCTACGAGCAGTACTTC